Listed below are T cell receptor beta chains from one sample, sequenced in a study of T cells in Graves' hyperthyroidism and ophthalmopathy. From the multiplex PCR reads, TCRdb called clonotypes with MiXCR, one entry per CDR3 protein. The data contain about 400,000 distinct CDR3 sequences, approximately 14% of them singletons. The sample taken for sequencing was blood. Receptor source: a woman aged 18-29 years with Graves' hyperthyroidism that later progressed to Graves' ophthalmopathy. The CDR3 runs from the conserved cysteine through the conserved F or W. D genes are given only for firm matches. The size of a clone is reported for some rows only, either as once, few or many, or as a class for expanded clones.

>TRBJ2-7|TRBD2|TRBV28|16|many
TGTGCCAGCAGTCTTCAACGGGGACTAGCGGAATACGAGCAGTACTTC
CASSLQRGLAEYEQYF
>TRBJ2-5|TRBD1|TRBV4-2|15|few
TGTGCCAGCAGCCAAGGACAGGGAAATGAAGAGACCCAGTACTTC
CASSQGQGNEETQYF
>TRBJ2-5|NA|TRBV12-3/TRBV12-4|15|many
TGTGCCAGCAGCCACGAGACTCGGGGAAAAGAGACCCAGTACTTC
CASSHETRGKETQYF
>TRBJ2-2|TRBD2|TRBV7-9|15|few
TGTGCCAGCAGCTGGGGACTAGCGGACACCGGGGAGCTGTTTTTT
CASSWGLADTGELFF
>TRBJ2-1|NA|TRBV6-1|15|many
TGTGCCAGCAGTGAAGTTGGTGCGGTCTACAATGAGCAGTTCTTC
CASSEVGAVYNEQFF
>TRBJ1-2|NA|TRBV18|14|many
TGTGCCAGCTCACCACTTGACGGAGGCTTTGGCTACACCTTC
CASSPLDGGFGYTF
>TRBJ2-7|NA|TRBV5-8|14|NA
TGTGCCAGCAGTACGGGACTTGACTCCTACGAGCAGTACTTC
CASSTGLDSYEQYF
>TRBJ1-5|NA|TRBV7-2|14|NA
TGTGCCAGCAGCTTAAAGCGGGGGAATCAGCCCCAGCATTTT
CASSLKRGNQPQHF
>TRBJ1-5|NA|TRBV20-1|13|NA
TGCAGTGCCGGGACGGATAGCAATCAGCCCCAGCATTTT
CSAGTDSNQPQHF
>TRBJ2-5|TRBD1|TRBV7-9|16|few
TGTGCCAGCAGCCCCGTTGGACAGGGGGACAAAGAGACCCAGTACTTC
CASSPVGQGDKETQYF
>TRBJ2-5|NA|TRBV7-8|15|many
TGTGCCAGCAGCTTAGCTCGACTCCTCCAAGAGACCCAGTACTTC
CASSLARLLQETQYF
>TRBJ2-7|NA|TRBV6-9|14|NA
TGTGCCAGCAGTTACAGCTCCCTAACCTACGAGCAGTACTTC
CASSYSSLTYEQYF
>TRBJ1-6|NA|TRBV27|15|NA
TGTGCCAGCAGTTTATTGGGATCCCCGAGGGCACCCCTCCACTTT
CASSLLGSPRAPLHF
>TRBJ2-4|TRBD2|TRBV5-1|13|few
TGCGCCAGCAGCCCATCTAGCGGGAGGGTTCAGTACTTC
CASSPSSGRVQYF
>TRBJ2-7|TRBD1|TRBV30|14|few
TGTGCCTGGAGTCTTGGGACAGGGTACTACGAGCAGTACTTC
CAWSLGTGYYEQYF
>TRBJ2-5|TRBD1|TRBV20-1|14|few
TGCAGTGCAAAAACAGGGGGCGAGGCAGAGACCCAGTACTTC
CSAKTGGEAETQYF
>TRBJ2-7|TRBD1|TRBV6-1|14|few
TGTGCCAGCTCTGAAGGGACAGAAAGCTACGAGCAGTACTTC
CASSEGTESYEQYF
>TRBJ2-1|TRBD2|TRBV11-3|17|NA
TGTGCCAGCAGCTTAGGTCCGGGGCGGGAGGACTACAATGAGCAGTTCTTC
CASSLGPGREDYNEQFF
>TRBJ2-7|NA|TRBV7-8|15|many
TGTGCCAGCAGCTTAGTCCCAGGCCTCTCCTACGAGCAGTACTTC
CASSLVPGLSYEQYF
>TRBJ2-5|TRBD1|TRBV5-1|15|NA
TGCGCCAGCAGCTCGGACAGGGGGCCGGGGGAGACCCAGTACTTC
CASSSDRGPGETQYF
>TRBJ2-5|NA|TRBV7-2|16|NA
TGTGCCAGCAGCCAACAGGGCGGGGTAGCCCAAGAGACCCAGTACTTC
CASSQQGGVAQETQYF
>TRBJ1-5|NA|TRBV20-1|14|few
TGCAGTGCTAGAGATAGCAGGGTATATCAGCCCCAGCATTTT
CSARDSRVYQPQHF
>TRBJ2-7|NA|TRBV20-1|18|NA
TGCAGTGCTAGAAACCCCATCACGGGGAAGGCGCTTCGCTACGAGCAGTACTTC
CSARNPITGKALRYEQYF
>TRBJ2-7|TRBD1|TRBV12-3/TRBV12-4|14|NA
TGTGCCAGCAGCCTACAGGGGGCCGCCTACGAGCAGTACTTC
CASSLQGAAYEQYF
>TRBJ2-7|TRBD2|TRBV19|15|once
TGTGCCAGTAGTATAGATGGGACTAGCCGCTACGAGCAGTACTTC
CASSIDGTSRYEQYF
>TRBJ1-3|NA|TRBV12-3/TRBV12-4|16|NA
TGTGCCAGCAGTTTAGTTTCGAGAGAAGCTGGAAACACCATATATTTT
CASSLVSREAGNTIYF
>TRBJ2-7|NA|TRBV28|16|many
TGTGCCAGCAGTTTACCCCCCCTGGGGAGGGGGCACGAGCAGTACTTC
CASSLPPLGRGHEQYF
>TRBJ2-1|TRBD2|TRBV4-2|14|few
TGTGCCAGCAGCCAAATGGTAGCGGGAAATGAGCAGTTCTTC
CASSQMVAGNEQFF
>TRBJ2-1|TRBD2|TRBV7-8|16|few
TGTGCCAGCAGCCCTCCGGGACTAGCGGGATTGAATGAGCAGTTCTTC
CASSPPGLAGLNEQFF
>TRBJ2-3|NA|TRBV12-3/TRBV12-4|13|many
TGTGCCAGCAGTTTCCCCGGGACTGATACGCAGTATTTT
CASSFPGTDTQYF
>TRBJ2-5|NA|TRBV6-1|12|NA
TGTGCCAGCGGGGGGAACCAGGGAATGAAGTACTTC
CASGGNQGMKYF
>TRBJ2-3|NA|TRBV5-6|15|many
TGTGCCAGCAGCTTGGGGGGGGGCGCGACAGATACGCAGTATTTT
CASSLGGGATDTQYF
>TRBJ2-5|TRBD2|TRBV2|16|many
TGTGCCAGCAGTGAGGATTGGACTAGCGGTCAAGAGACCCAGTACTTC
CASSEDWTSGQETQYF
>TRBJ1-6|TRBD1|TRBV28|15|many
TGTGCCAGCAGTTTATCGGCCAGGGGGCGGTCACCCCTCCACTTT
CASSLSARGRSPLHF
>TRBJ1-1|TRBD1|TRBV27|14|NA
TGTGCCAGCAGTAACATACAGGGGGAAACTGAAGCTTTCTTT
CASSNIQGETEAFF
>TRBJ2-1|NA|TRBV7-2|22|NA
TGTGCCAGCAGCTCCCCCCGACAGGGGAAGGCTAGCGGGCCGAGCTCCTACAATGAGCAGTTCTTC
CASSSPRQGKASGPSSYNEQFF
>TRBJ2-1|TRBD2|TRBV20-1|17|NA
TGCAGTGCTACTGATACGGGACTAGCGGGAGCCTACAATGAGCAGTTCTTC
CSATDTGLAGAYNEQFF
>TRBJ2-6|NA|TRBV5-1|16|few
TGCGCCAGCAGCTTCTCCACAAACACGGGGGCCAACGTCCTGACTTTC
CASSFSTNTGANVLTF
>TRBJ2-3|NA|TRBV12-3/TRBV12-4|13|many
TGTGCCAGCAGTTCCTACGGTACAGATACGCAGTATTTT
CASSSYGTDTQYF
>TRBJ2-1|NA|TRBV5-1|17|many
TGCGCCAGCAGCGACCGGAGGACGGGGAGCTCCTACAATGAGCAGTTCTTC
CASSDRRTGSSYNEQFF
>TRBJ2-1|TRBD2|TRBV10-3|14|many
TGTGCCATCAGTGGAGCGGGAGAGGTCAATGAGCAGTTCTTC
CAISGAGEVNEQFF
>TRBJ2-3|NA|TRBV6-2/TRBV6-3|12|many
TGTGCCAGTGGACCGGACGGAGATACGCAGTATTTT
CASGPDGDTQYF
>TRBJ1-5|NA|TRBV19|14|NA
TGTGCCGGTAATGCTGAGAGAAGCAATCAGCCCCAGCATTTT
CAGNAERSNQPQHF
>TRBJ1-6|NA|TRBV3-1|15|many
TGTGCCAGCAGCGAGACAGGAATATATAATTCACCCCTCCACTTT
CASSETGIYNSPLHF
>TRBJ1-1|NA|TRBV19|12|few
TGTGCCAGTATCAGGGGCGTTACTGAAGCTTTCTTT
CASIRGVTEAFF
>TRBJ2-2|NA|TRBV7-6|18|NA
TGTGCCAGCAGCTTATTGTTATGGCAAAATGATCACACCGGGGAGCTGTTTTTT
CASSLLLWQNDHTGELFF